This entry lists 27 T cell receptor beta chains sequenced from one sample in a study of technical replicates of blood from a few donors. TCRdb's copy holds only in-frame clones and misses some; the assay was immunoSEQ multiplex PCR. The data hold roughly 71,000 clones, with around 95% observed a single time. Sequencing was performed on T cells isolated from PBMCs. The receptors here all came from a human donor in good health.

The chain couples TRBV2 to TRBJ2-1, with D perhaps matching TRBD2 (6 bases). This CDR3 spans 14 amino acids. From germline, CDR1 is SNHLY and CDR2 FYNNEI. V was shortened by 7 bases and J by 3 bases, with 13 bases between the two germline ends. CDR3 sequence: CASKVSGVYNEQFF. CDR3 DNA sequence: TGTGCCAGCAAGGTTAGCGGAGTCTACAATGAGCAGTTCTTC.

V and J are TRBV15 and TRBJ2-7; D uncertain. The CDR3 runs to 14 residues. V dropped 3 bases and J dropped 4 bases, with 13 bases sitting between them. CDR1 is LNHNV, CDR2 YYDKDF, per germline (reference sequence). Written as DNA, the CDR3 is TGTGCCACCAGCAGCGAACAGTATATTTACGAGCAGTACTTC. Protein sequence: CATSSEQYIYEQYF.

This rearrangement joins TRBV5-1 to TRBJ1-5; 9 nucleotides align to TRBD1. CDR1 is SGHRS, CDR2 YFSETQ, per germline. The CDR3 is made up of 15 amino acids. With 3 bases clipped from V and 3 bases from J, the junction kept 4 bases outside the gene matches. CDR3: CASSYWTGVNQPQHF. In DNA, the CDR3 is TGCGCCAGCAGCTATTGGACAGGGGTCAATCAGCCCCAGCATTTT.

The gene calls are TRBV6-1 and TRBJ2-7, with a possible D match to TRBD1 (6 bases). Germline V gives CDR1 MNHNS, CDR2 SASEGT. The CDR3 is 16 residues long. V lost 4 bases and J lost 0, with 16 bases in between. For the CDR3, the DNA is TGTGCCAGCAGTGCTCTGAGGGACACCAGCTCCTACGAGCAGTACTTC. Protein: CASSALRDTSSYEQYF.

Only one count was recorded for this clone. The chain recombines TRBV27 with TRBJ2-7; 16 bases agree with TRBD2. The germline CDR1 and CDR2 sequences are MNHEY and SMNVEV (reference sequence). With 6 bases clipped from V and 2 bases from J, the junction kept 4 bases outside the gene matches. This CDR3 contains 16 residues. CDR3 region: CASRAGTSGRAYEQYF. CDR3 in DNA: TGTGCCAGCAGGGCCGGGACTAGCGGGAGGGCCTACGAGCAGTACTTC.

The chain carries TRBV28 and TRBJ1-2; D is undetermined. CDR3 length: 11 amino acids. V lost 5 bases, J lost 5 bases, and 6 bases lay in between. Germline CDR1 MDHEN, CDR2 SYDVKM. The CDR3 here is CASSIGYGYTF. As DNA, the CDR3 is TGTGCCAGCAGTATCGGTTATGGCTACACCTTC.

The chain links TRBV19 to TRBJ1-5; tentative D call: TRBD1 (6 bases). Trimming shortened V by 7 bases and J by 4 bases, and 17 bases separated the two germline ends. The germline V gene encodes CDR1 LNHDA and CDR2 SQIVND (reference sequence). The CDR3 contains 15 residues. The CDR3 DNA is TGTGCCAGTACCTCGGGAGGGGGGCCTAATCAGCCCCAGCATTTT. It yields the protein CASTSGGGPNQPQHF.

V gene TRBV20-1 combines with J gene TRBJ2-7; 7 bases fit TRBD1. The junction had 7 bases not matched to a gene; V was cut back by 3 bases and J by 11 bases. Germline CDR1 is DFQATT and CDR2 is SNEGSKA (reference sequence). CDR3 length equals 11 residues. The chain's CDR3 is CSARVTGREYF. DNA of the CDR3: TGCAGTGCTAGGGTGACAGGGAGAGAGTACTTC.

The chain joins TRBV6-5 to TRBJ1-1; 7 nucleotides line up with TRBD1. V lost 6 bases to trimming and J lost 5 bases; unmatched junction nucleotides: 6. The CDR3 runs to 13 residues. Germline V gives CDR1 MNHEY, CDR2 SVGAGI. The CDR3 DNA reads as TGTGCCAGCAGCAAAACAGGGGAAACTGAAGCTTTCTTT. This sequence encodes CASSKTGETEAFF.

The chain combines TRBV29-1 with TRBJ2-1; perhaps TRBD2 as D (7 bases). The CDR3 length is 13 residues. Germline V gene data show CDR1 as SQVTM and CDR2 as ANQGSEA. Between the trimmed V and J ends, which lost 3 bases and 9 bases, there was a span of 15 bases. The CDR3 reads CSVDKGGASEQFF. The CDR3 DNA reads TGCAGCGTTGATAAGGGGGGGGCCAGTGAGCAGTTCTTC.

The gene calls are TRBV5-6 and TRBJ2-7; D is unclear. V was trimmed by 4 bases and J by 0 bases, leaving 11 bases between them. The CDR3 covers 14 residues. Germline values: CDR1 SGHDT, CDR2 YYEEEE. CDR3 amino acids: CASSLVLSSYEQYF. CDR3 nucleotides: TGTGCCAGCAGCCTAGTGTTAAGCTCCTACGAGCAGTACTTC.

The chain is built from TRBV19 and TRBJ2-2; TRBD1 might be the D (6 bases). CDR3 length: 15 residues. The germline gives CDR1 LNHDA, CDR2 SQIVND (reference sequence). Trimming stripped 5 bases from V and 4 bases from J, with 14 bases between. The CDR3 region is CASSWGGQSTGELFF. The CDR3 nucleotides read TGTGCCAGTAGTTGGGGTGGACAGTCCACCGGGGAGCTGTTTTTT. Looking up the rest from reference TRBV19 and TRBJ2-2 gives the full variable domain: DGGITQSPKYLFRKEGQNVTLSCEQNLNHDAMYWYRQDPGQGLRLIYYSQIVNDFQKGDIAEGYSVSREKKESFPLTVTSAQKNPTAFYLCASSWGGQSTGELFFGEGSRLTVL.

The gene calls are TRBV15 and TRBJ2-6, with 15 bases identical to TRBD2. J gave up 3 bases and V 3 bases, and 9 bases lay outside the gene matches. CDR3 length: 20 residues. Germline CDR1 is LNHNV and CDR2 is YYDKDF (reference sequence). CDR3 nucleotide sequence: TGTGCCACCAGCAGTGCCCAGGGACTAGCGGGAGGACGTGGGGCCAACGTCCTGACTTTC. Its translation: CATSSAQGLAGGRGANVLTF.

This clone has only one observation. This chain uses TRBV28 with TRBJ1-1; tentatively, D is TRBD1 (5 bases). This CDR3 is built from 11 residues. Trimming removed 5 bases at V and 6 bases at J, with 7 bases between. The germline gives CDR1 MDHEN, CDR2 SYDVKM. The CDR3 sequence is CASSGAAEAFF. In nucleotides, the CDR3 is TGTGCCAGCAGTGGGGCGGCTGAAGCTTTCTTT.

This clone came up a few times. The V and J genes are TRBV10-3 and TRBJ1-5; D gene ambiguous. V lost 6 bases and J lost 2, with 11 bases in between. Germline V CDR1 and CDR2: ENHRY, SYGVKD. The CDR3 extends over 14 amino acids. The CDR3 nucleotides are TGTGCCATCAGAGAAGCGAGCGGCAATCAGCCCCAGCATTTT. Its translation: CAIREASGNQPQHF.

V is TRBV23-1 and J is TRBJ2-1, with 9 bases aligning to TRBD2. TRBV23-1 is an ORF, and what it does is uncertain. J was trimmed by 8 bases and V by 1 base; bases with no gene match: 18. The CDR3 extends over 19 amino acids. The CDR3 is CASSQYPPLSSGIIHEQFF. Written as DNA, the CDR3 is TGCGCCAGCAGTCAATATCCCCCGCTCTCTAGCGGGATCATCCATGAGCAGTTCTTC.

The V call is TRBV14, the J call TRBJ1-1; no definite D call. Deletions cut 1 base from V and 1 base from J, with 7 bases between. The CDR3 has 14 residues. From germline, CDR1 is SGHDN and CDR2 FVKESK. The DNA for the CDR3 is TGTGCCAGCAGCCAAGTAGGCGGGAACACTGAAGCTTTCTTT. Translation gives CASSQVGGNTEAFF.

The chain recombines TRBV19 with TRBJ1-5; D remains ambiguous. The CDR3 loop spans 12 amino acids. V lost 6 bases and J 5 bases, leaving 8 bases between the germline ends. Germline CDR1 LNHDA, CDR2 SQIVND (reference sequence). The CDR3 spells CASRREDQPQHF. The CDR3 DNA is TGTGCCAGTAGAAGGGAGGATCAGCCCCAGCATTTT.

The chain employs TRBV6-6 and TRBJ2-7, with 10 bases lining up with TRBD2. The trim removed 5 bases at V and 0 bases at J, leaving 7 bases unmatched. The length of the CDR3 is 16 residues. Germline V gives CDR1 MNHNY, CDR2 SVGAGI (reference sequence). DNA for the CDR3: TGTGCCAGCAGTCGCGACAGACTAGCGGGCTCCTACGAGCAGTACTTC. This encodes CASSRDRLAGSYEQYF.

In DNA, the CDR3 is TGTGCCAGCAGTAGCCCTCGGGATACGCAGTATTTT. It codes for CASSSPRDTQYF. The genes are TRBV27 and TRBJ2-3; no definite D call. The CDR3 sequence is 12 residues long. In germline, CDR1 is MNHEY, CDR2 SMNVEV (reference sequence). The V and J ends lost 5 bases and 6 bases respectively, with 9 bases between them.

The chain joins TRBV25-1 to TRBJ1-4, with D hard to call. This CDR3 is built from 16 residues. Germline lookup yields CDR1 MGHDK and CDR2 SYGVNS. V was trimmed by 0 bases and J by 5 bases, leaving 13 bases between them. CDR3: CASSEYAAGQNEKLFF. Here the CDR3 DNA reads TGTGCCAGCAGTGAATATGCCGCGGGCCAGAATGAAAAACTGTTTTTT.

The chain couples TRBV5-1 to TRBJ2-3; 7 positions match TRBD2. V lost 5 bases, J lost 2 bases, and 8 bases stayed unmatched. In germline, CDR1 is SGHRS, CDR2 YFSETQ. The CDR3 totals 15 residues. CDR3 amino acids: CASRNSGSNTDTQYF. CDR3 bases: TGCGCCAGCAGGAATAGCGGGTCGAACACAGATACGCAGTATTTT.

This clone was observed a handful of times. This chain joins TRBV30 and TRBJ1-1, with TRBD1 matching over 7 bases. J lost 2 bases, V lost 8 bases, and 5 bases had no gene match. Germline V gives CDR1 GTSNPN, CDR2 SVGIG (reference sequence). This CDR3 comprises 12 residues. CDR3 nucleotide sequence: TGTGCCGGAGGACAGGATAACACTGAAGCTTTCTTT. Protein product: CAGGQDNTEAFF.

The rearrangement uses TRBV4-2 and TRBJ2-3; 9 nucleotides line up with TRBD2. V gave up 0 bases and J gave up 6 bases; unmatched junction bases: 10. Germline loops: CDR1 LGHNA, CDR2 YNFKEQ. The CDR3 length is 17 residues. The CDR3 DNA is TGTGCCAGCAGCCAAGAAGGGGGAGGGACTAGCATGGATACGCAGTATTTT. Amino acids: CASSQEGGGTSMDTQYF.

V gene TRBV27 combines with J gene TRBJ2-7, with D perhaps matching TRBD2 (6 bases). Looked up from germline, CDR1 is MNHEY and CDR2 is SMNVEV (reference sequence). The length of the CDR3 is 16 residues. Trimming removed 0 bases at V and 0 bases at J, with 12 bases between. This CDR3 is CASSLSSGEHSYEQYF. CDR3 nucleotides: TGTGCCAGCAGTTTATCCTCGGGAGAACACTCCTACGAGCAGTACTTC.

The chain links TRBV7-3 to TRBJ2-2; 7 nucleotides align to TRBD2. CDR1 is SGHTA, CDR2 FQGTGA, per germline. This CDR3 region has 16 residues. J lost 5 bases, V lost 2 bases, and 8 bases had no gene match. The CDR3 coding sequence is TGTGCCAGCAGCTTATTCCGGGAGGCGGGGACCGGGGAGCTGTTTTTT. Its protein product is CASSLFREAGTGELFF.

The chain has TRBV6-1 and TRBJ2-1; D is undetermined. With 10 bases removed from V and 10 bases from J, the gap between germline ends came to 20 bases. The germline gives CDR1 MNHNS, CDR2 SASEGT. CDR3 length: 13 amino acids. The CDR3 DNA reads as TGTGCCACCCGCCAAAACGGAATGGAGGAGCAGTTCTTC. As protein: CATRQNGMEEQFF.